The rows below give T cell receptor beta chains drawn from one sample of a study of cytomegalovirus exposure and HLA in healthy donors. Profiled with immunoSEQ multiplex PCR; TCRdb holds only in-frame clones, not every one. In the table there are about 160,000 clones, approximately 81% of which are singletons. The sample was PBMCs. The origin of the receptors is a boy between 2 and 10 years old in good health and CMV-seronegative. Both conserved end residues are part of each CDR3. Clone sizes are given selectively: once, few, many, or a class where the clone is expanded.

CDR3,J,V,size
CASSLLTSGIRNEQFF,TRBJ2-1,TRBV5-6,NA
CASSIGTSGANVLTF,TRBJ2-6,TRBV19,NA
CASSPDREEWSQPQHF,TRBJ1-5,TRBV19,NA
CASSLVKYRAGEKLFF,TRBJ1-4,TRBV28,NA
CASSLARTGVNEQFF,TRBJ2-1,TRBV28,NA
CASSETGTPEAFF,TRBJ1-1,TRBV10-2,few
CASSSDRGSYEQYF,TRBJ2-7,TRBV18,NA
CASSPGVTDTQYF,TRBJ2-3,TRBV18,NA
CASSSSTGGQYF,TRBJ2-7,TRBV7-9,once
CASSQGPSGSTDTQYF,TRBJ2-3,TRBV4-1,once
CASSVSPGTAPNYGYTF,TRBJ1-2,TRBV9,NA
CSVGFTQGYTEAFF,TRBJ1-1,TRBV29-1,once
CASSSSRDSPTDTQYF,TRBJ2-3,TRBV4-2,NA
CASSQGYKEPKQGVYGELFF,TRBJ2-2,TRBV23-1,NA
CASSVGQGRNEQFF,TRBJ2-1,TRBV9,NA
CASSSGQGDTEAFF,TRBJ1-1,TRBV5-1,few
CASVFHRDRGNYEQYF,TRBJ2-7,TRBV27,NA
CASSGGGQGQSNQPQHF,TRBJ1-5,TRBV2,NA